A selection of T cell receptor beta chains follows, all from one sample in a study of shared clonotypes between healthy human individuals. Produced via immunoSEQ multiplex PCR; TCRdb's table is partial and in-frame only. The data contain about 1,800,000 clones, around 96% of them seen just once; the ten biggest clones take up 1.2%. Material: naive CD8+ T cells sorted from blood. These receptors were collected from a man younger than 35 in good health. The CDR3 runs from the conserved cysteine through the conserved F or W. D genes are given only for firm matches. Rows may omit the clone size; those that give it use once, few, many or a size class.

TRBJ1-4 NA TRBV6-1 TRBD1 CASSEETGGFEKLFF TGTGCCAGCAGTGAGGAAACAGGGGGATTTGAAAAACTGTTTTTT
TRBJ2-1 once TRBV4-1 TRBD2 CASSHQPRTSGSDEQFF TGCGCCAGCAGCCATCAGCCCAGGACTAGCGGGAGTGATGAGCAGTTCTTC
TRBJ1-3 NA TRBV7-9 NA CASSPGLDTIYF TGTGCCAGCAGCCCTGGGCTGGACACCATATATTTT
TRBJ1-1 NA TRBV27 TRBD1 CASSPRTGMNTEAFF TGTGCCAGCAGTCCGCGGACAGGGATGAACACTGAAGCTTTCTTT
TRBJ2-5 once TRBV5-6 NA CASSWGGETQYF TGTGCCAGCAGCTGGGGCGGCGAGACCCAGTACTTC
TRBJ2-7 NA TRBV27 NA CASSRDFYEQYF TGTGCCAGCAGTCGGGACTTCTACGAGCAGTACTTC
TRBJ2-7 NA TRBV19 NA CASSIAQGFSYEQYF TGTGCCAGTAGTATAGCTCAGGGGTTCTCCTACGAGCAGTACTTC
TRBJ2-7 NA TRBV11-2 NA CASSLVTHSYEQYF TGTGCCAGCAGCTTAGTGACACACTCCTACGAGCAGTACTTC
TRBJ1-2 NA TRBV27 NA CASSPSSGTSYGYTF TGTGCCAGCAGTCCCTCTTCGGGGACATCCTATGGCTACACCTTC
TRBJ1-4 NA TRBV4-1 NA CASSLNEKLFF TGCGCCAGCAGCCTTAATGAAAAACTGTTTTTT
TRBJ1-2 NA TRBV4-1 TRBD1 CASSGLTGGGVYGYTF TGCGCCAGCAGTGGCCTGACAGGGGGAGGGGTCTATGGCTACACCTTC
TRBJ2-7 NA TRBV4-1 TRBD1 CASSQEPLTGGRYEQYF TGCGCCAGCAGCCAAGAACCGCTGACAGGGGGCCGATACGAGCAGTACTTC
TRBJ2-3 NA TRBV4-1 NA CASSLQAGSTDTQYF TGCGCCAGCAGCCTGCAGGCGGGGTCCACAGATACGCAGTATTTT
TRBJ2-7 NA TRBV28 NA CASSGTGNEQYF TGTGCCAGCAGCGGTACAGGTAACGAGCAGTACTTC
TRBJ2-7 once TRBV20-1 NA CSARSISEQYF TGCAGTGCACGCTCTATTTCGGAGCAGTACTTC
TRBJ1-5 once TRBV30 NA CAWSTPGAGYSNQPQHF TGTGCCTGGAGTACCCCGGGGGCAGGGTATAGCAATCAGCCCCAGCATTTT
TRBJ2-7 NA TRBV7-9 NA CASSPAPGAYEQYF TGTGCCAGCAGCCCCGCCCCGGGCGCCTACGAGCAGTACTTC
TRBJ1-2 once TRBV27 NA CASSFSRNYGYTF TGTGCCAGCAGTTTTTCCCGGAACTATGGCTACACCTTC
TRBJ1-2 NA TRBV15 TRBD1 CATSKEQGWGYGYTF TGTGCCACCAGCAAAGAACAGGGGTGGGGCTATGGCTACACCTTC
TRBJ1-4 NA TRBV13 NA CASSLAQNEKLFF TGTGCCAGCAGCTTAGCCCAAAATGAAAAACTGTTTTTT
TRBJ1-6 NA TRBV13 NA CASSLALRSNSPLHF TGTGCCAGCAGCTTAGCACTCCGGTCTAATTCACCCCTCCACTTT
TRBJ1-5 once TRBV7-9 TRBD1 CASSSGTGINQPQHF TGTGCCAGCAGCTCCGGGACAGGGATCAATCAGCCCCAGCATTTT
TRBJ2-4 NA TRBV2 NA CASGSGERLNLAKNIQYF TGTGCCAGCGGGTCGGGAGAGAGGCTGAACCTGGCCAAAAACATTCAGTACTTC
TRBJ2-4 NA TRBV2 NA CASRENGYAKNIQYF TGTGCCAGCAGGGAGAACGGCTATGCCAAAAACATTCAGTACTTC
TRBJ2-7 NA TRBV9 NA CASSEGQGGYEQYF TGTGCCAGCAGCGAAGGACAGGGAGGGTACGAGCAGTACTTC
TRBJ1-1 NA TRBV4-1 NA CASSQDPGTAADTEAFF TGCGCCAGCAGCCAAGATCCCGGGACCGCGGCTGACACTGAAGCTTTCTTT
TRBJ2-7 NA TRBV27 TRBD1 CASSPGQGFYEQYF TGTGCCAGCAGTCCGGGACAGGGATTCTACGAGCAGTACTTC
TRBJ2-3 NA TRBV2 NA CASSESMDTQYF TGTGCCAGCAGTGAATCAATGGATACGCAGTATTTT
TRBJ2-7 NA TRBV7-9 NA CASSLGQEQYF TGTGCCAGCAGCTTAGGGCAGGAGCAGTACTTC
TRBJ2-5 NA TRBV28 TRBD2 CASSPGLAGVQETQYF TGTGCCAGCAGTCCCGGACTAGCGGGGGTCCAAGAGACCCAGTACTTC
TRBJ2-1 few TRBV6-5 NA CASSYGGSSYNEQFF TGTGCCAGCAGTTACGGGGGGAGCTCCTACAATGAGCAGTTCTTC
TRBJ2-7 NA TRBV5-4 NA CASAPGAGEGIEQYF TGTGCCAGCGCTCCGGGGGCGGGAGAGGGGATTGAGCAGTACTTC
TRBJ2-7 NA TRBV4-1 TRBD1 CASSPGQGSYEQYF TGCGCCAGCAGCCCAGGACAGGGCTCCTACGAGCAGTACTTC
TRBJ1-6 NA TRBV13 TRBD1 CASSLGQGVSPLHF TGTGCCAGCAGCTTAGGACAGGGGGTATCACCCCTCCACTTT
TRBJ2-2 NA TRBV9 TRBD2 CASSARLALSNTGELFF TGTGCCAGCAGCGCACGACTAGCCCTCTCTAACACCGGGGAGCTGTTTTTT
TRBJ2-1 NA TRBV13 NA CASSSSGRSSYNEQFF TGTGCCAGCAGCAGTAGTGGCAGGAGCTCCTACAATGAGCAGTTCTTC
TRBJ1-5 NA TRBV11-3 TRBD1 CASSPGQGHQPQHF TGTGCCAGCAGCCCAGGACAGGGCCATCAGCCCCAGCATTTT